These 21 T cell receptor beta chains were sequenced from one sample in a study of cytomegalovirus exposure and HLA in healthy donors. The PCR was carried out with 60 Vbeta primers and 13 Jbeta primers. The assay was immunoSEQ multiplex PCR, and TCRdb's table has in-frame clones only and misses some. This sample has 150,000 or so clones, with 60% to 80% found just once. The sequenced material came from PBMCs. These receptors were obtained from a man aged 40-55 years in good health and CMV-seropositive.

The chain has TRBV11-2 and TRBJ2-6; D is possibly TRBD1 (6 bases). The length of the CDR3 is 17 residues. V lost 1 base and J lost 4, with 14 bases in between. CDR1 and CDR2 from the germline V gene are SGHAT and FQNNGV. For the CDR3, the DNA is TGTGCCAGCAGCTTAGCGGGTGGGGGCGTCGGGGCCAACGTCCTGACTTTC. This codes for CASSLAGGGVGANVLTF.

The CDR3 DNA follows: TGTGCCATCGTGGGACAGGGAACCTATGGCTACACCTTC. This translates into CAIVGQGTYGYTF. The chain couples TRBV28 to TRBJ1-2; 9 nucleotides match TRBD1. Germline V lookup: CDR1 MDHEN, CDR2 SYDVKM. V gave up 10 bases and J gave up 4 bases; unmatched junction bases: 7. This CDR3 is built from 13 residues.

V gene TRBV7-9 combines with J gene TRBJ2-3, with a weak D call TRBD2 (6 bases). The CDR3 extends over 15 amino acids. The V gene lost 0 bases and the J gene lost 2 bases, with 9 bases spanning the gap. Germline loops: CDR1 SEHNR, CDR2 FQNEAQ (reference sequence). CDR3 protein: CASSLAEGLTDTQYF. The CDR3 DNA sequence: TGTGCCAGCAGCTTAGCGGAGGGACTCACAGATACGCAGTATTTT.

This chain joins TRBV5-1 and TRBJ1-2; perhaps TRBD1 as D (6 bases). The CDR3 consists of 13 residues. The V gene lost 5 bases and the J gene lost 3 bases, with 11 bases spanning the gap. Germline-derived CDR1 and CDR2 are SGHRS and YFSETQ. Written as DNA, the CDR3 is TGCGCCAGCAGGGTGGCAGGGGACTATGGCTACACCTTC. Its protein is CASRVAGDYGYTF. Combining the CDR3 with reference TRBV5-1 and TRBJ1-2 gives the whole variable domain KAGVTQTPRYLIKTRGQQVTLSCSPISGHRSVSWYQQTPGQGLQFLFEYFSETQRNKGNFPGRFSGRQFSNSRSEMNVSTLELGDSALYLCASRVAGDYGYTFGSGTRLTVV.

This clone was seen only a few times. The chain combines TRBV7-2 with TRBJ1-1, with D unclear. V shed 3 bases and J shed 4 bases, with 9 bases lying between them. Germline loops: CDR1 SGHTA, CDR2 FQGNSA. The length of the CDR3 is 13 residues. The CDR3 here is CASSFGGFTEAFF. The CDR3 bases are TGTGCCAGCAGCTTTGGAGGGTTCACTGAAGCTTTCTTT.

The chain is built from TRBV18 and TRBJ2-3; tentative D call: TRBD2 (5 bases). CDR1 is KGHSH and CDR2 is LQKENI in the germline V gene. The CDR3 has 15 amino acids. The V gene lost 2 bases and the J gene lost 1 base, with 10 bases spanning the gap. CDR3 residues: CASSPGSGRTDTQYF. CDR3 sequence (DNA): TGTGCCAGCTCACCAGGGAGCGGCCGCACAGATACGCAGTATTTT.

The rearrangement links TRBV18 to TRBJ1-5, with D perhaps TRBD1 (6 bases). The CDR3 is 15 residues long. Trimming stripped 1 base from V and 4 bases from J, with 11 bases between. Germline assignment: CDR1 KGHSH and CDR2 LQKENI. In DNA form, the CDR3 reads TGTGCCAGCTCACCACGAGCAGGGGAGAATCAGCCCCAGCATTTT. This translates into CASSPRAGENQPQHF.

This clone was seen only once. The chain combines TRBV18 with TRBJ1-4; D remains ambiguous. V was pared by 3 bases and J by 0 bases, with 2 bases between. The CDR3 length is 13 residues. Looked up from germline, CDR1 is KGHSH and CDR2 is LQKENI. CDR3 sequence reads: CASSPTTNEKLFF. CDR3 in DNA: TGTGCCAGCTCACCCACAACTAATGAAAAACTGTTTTTT.

The chain is built from TRBV27 and TRBJ2-1, with TRBD2 identical over 8 bases. This CDR3 has 17 amino acids. CDR1 and CDR2 (germline): MNHEY, SMNVEV (reference sequence). V lost 2 bases and J lost 6; bases outside the gene matches: 12. In DNA, the CDR3 is TGTGCCAGCAGTTTAGGTCTTCTAGCGGGCGTTGGCAATGAGCAGTTCTTC. This encodes CASSLGLLAGVGNEQFF.

CDR3 sequence: CASSVGETQYF. In DNA form, the CDR3 reads TGCGCCAGCAGTGTCGGGGAGACCCAGTACTTC. The V and J genes are TRBV5-1 and TRBJ2-5; D is unresolved. V was cut by 5 bases and J by 5 bases, with 7 bases left in between. CDR3 length equals 11 residues. Per the germline V gene, CDR1 is SGHRS and CDR2 is YFSETQ.

The chain joins TRBV28 to TRBJ2-4; no definite D call. Trimming took off 6 bases at V and 0 bases at J, with 6 bases between the two ends. CDR1 is MDHEN and CDR2 is SYDVKM in the germline V gene. The CDR3 is 13 amino acids. Here the CDR3 DNA reads TGTGCCAGCAGCCTCCTAGCCAAAAACATTCAGTACTTC. The encoded protein is CASSLLAKNIQYF.

The CDR3: CASGLASGDGNTIYF. The CDR3 coding sequence is TGTGCTAGTGGTTTGGCATCAGGGGACGGAAACACCATATATTTT. The rearrangement joins TRBV12-5 to TRBJ1-3, with D tentatively TRBD1 (6 bases). With 1 base removed from V and 4 bases from J, the gap between germline ends came to 11 bases. The germline gives CDR1 LGHNT, CDR2 FRNRAP. CDR3 length equals 15 residues.

This chain joins TRBV6-4 and TRBJ2-4, with TRBD1 identical over 8 bases. Trimming took 2 bases from V and 12 from J; bases not matched to a gene: 21. Per germline, CDR1 MRHNA and CDR2 SNTAGT. The length of the CDR3 is 18 residues. CDR3 bases: TGTGCCAGCAGTGACCCCGATGAAACCGACAGGGGTTGCGCCAGTCAGTACTTC. Protein sequence: CASSDPDETDRGCASQYF.

In regard to this clone: The junction departs from the called germline gene at one end, perhaps through a read error. The V call is TRBV5-1, the J call TRBJ2-6; possibly TRBD1 for D (5 bases). CDR1 and CDR2 from the germline V gene are SGHRS and YFSETQ. The CDR3 spans 13 residues. CDR3 loop: CASSQSGANGLTF. The CDR3 bases are TGCGCCAGCAGTCAGTCTGGGGCCAACGGCCTGACTTTC.

The gene calls are TRBV6-5 and TRBJ1-4; D is unresolved. With 5 bases removed from V and 5 bases from J, the gap between germline ends came to 6 bases. The CDR3 runs to 12 residues. Germline CDR1 and CDR2: MNHEY and SVGAGI. CDR3 coding DNA: TGTGCCAGCAGTGAACAGAATGAAAAACTGTTTTTT. This encodes CASSEQNEKLFF.

This chain uses TRBV9 with TRBJ2-3; possibly TRBD2 for D (5 bases). This CDR3 region has 13 residues. V lost 2 bases to trimming and J lost 4 bases, with 8 bases between them. Germline V gene data show CDR1 as SGDLS and CDR2 as YYNGEE. CDR3 DNA sequence: TGTGCCAGCAGCGTGTTGGGAGCAGATACGCAGTATTTT. This translates into CASSVLGADTQYF.

V usage is TRBV10-3 and J usage is TRBJ1-1; TRBD1 is a possible D gene (6 bases). The CDR3 sequence is 15 residues long. V was pared by 5 bases and J by 1 base, with 14 bases between. Germline-derived CDR1 and CDR2 are ENHRY and SYGVKD. The CDR3 nucleotides read TGTGCCATCAGTCCCGACGACAGGTCGAACACTGAAGCTTTCTTT. Amino acids: CAISPDDRSNTEAFF.

The chain has TRBV29-1 and TRBJ1-1; possibly TRBD1 for D (5 bases). The CDR3 is made up of 14 amino acids. The germline V gene has CDR1 SQVTM and CDR2 ANQGSEA. With 6 bases removed from V and 2 bases from J, the gap between germline ends came to 16 bases. CDR3 protein: CSVAIAGGNTEAFF. In DNA form, the CDR3 reads TGCAGCGTCGCAATCGCCGGGGGAAACACTGAAGCTTTCTTT. The full variable domain, completed using reference TRBV29-1 and TRBJ1-1, is SAVISQKPSRDICQRGTSLTIQCQVDSQVTMMFWYRQQPGQSLTLIATANQGSEATYESGFVIDKFPISRPNLTFSTLTVSNMSPEDSSIYLCSVAIAGGNTEAFFGQGTRLTVV.

V usage is TRBV5-1 and J usage is TRBJ2-3, with 11 bases that match TRBD2. The ends lost 7 bases at V and 0 bases at J; junction bases unmatched: 1. CDR1 is SGHRS and CDR2 is YFSETQ in the germline V gene. The CDR3 spans 14 residues. The CDR3 region is CASRTSGSTDTQYF. CDR3 nucleotide sequence: TGCGCCAGCCGGACTAGCGGGAGCACAGATACGCAGTATTTT.

The chain combines TRBV10-3 with TRBJ2-1; the match to TRBD1 covers 8 bases. V shed 7 bases and J 8 bases; nucleotides not matched to a gene: 13. Germline V gene lookup returns CDR1 ENHRY and CDR2 SYGVKD. The CDR3 spans 15 residues. CDR3 amino acids: CAINPGTGELDEQFF. CDR3 DNA sequence: TGTGCCATCAACCCCGGGACAGGCGAATTGGATGAGCAGTTCTTC.

The rearrangement links TRBV19 to TRBJ1-4; 9 bases line up with TRBD1. In germline, CDR1 is LNHDA, CDR2 SQIVND (reference sequence). V lost 5 bases to trimming and J lost 8 bases; unmatched junction nucleotides: 9. This CDR3 contains 15 residues. The CDR3 DNA follows: TGTGCCAGTAGTGCCCGCGGGACAGGGAGGGAAAAACTGTTTTTT. This codes for CASSARGTGREKLFF.